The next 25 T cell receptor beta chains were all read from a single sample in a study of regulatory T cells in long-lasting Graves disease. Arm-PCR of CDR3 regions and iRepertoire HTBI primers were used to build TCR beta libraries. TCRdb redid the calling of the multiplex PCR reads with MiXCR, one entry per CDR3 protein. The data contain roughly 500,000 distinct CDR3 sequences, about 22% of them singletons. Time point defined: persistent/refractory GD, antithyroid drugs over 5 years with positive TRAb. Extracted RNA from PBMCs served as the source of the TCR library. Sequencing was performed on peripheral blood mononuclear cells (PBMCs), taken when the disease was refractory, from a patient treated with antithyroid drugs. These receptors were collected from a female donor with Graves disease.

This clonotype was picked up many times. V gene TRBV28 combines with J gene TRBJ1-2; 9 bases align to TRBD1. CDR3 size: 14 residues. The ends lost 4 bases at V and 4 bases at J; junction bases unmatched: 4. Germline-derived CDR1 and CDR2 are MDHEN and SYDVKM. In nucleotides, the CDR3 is TGTGCCAGCAGTTACAGGGGGCTTGGCTATGGCTACACCTTC. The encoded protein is CASSYRGLGYGYTF.

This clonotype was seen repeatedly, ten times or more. This chain's CDR3 is CASSLVDWKRTNEQYF. The DNA for the CDR3 is TGTGCCAGCAGCTTGGTAGACTGGAAAAGAACCAACGAGCAGTACTTC. The chain employs TRBV11-2 and TRBJ2-7; D uncertain. The CDR3 is 16 residues long. Germline CDR1 reads SGHAT; CDR2 reads FQNNGV. Trimming removed 3 bases from V and 5 bases from J, with 20 bases in between.

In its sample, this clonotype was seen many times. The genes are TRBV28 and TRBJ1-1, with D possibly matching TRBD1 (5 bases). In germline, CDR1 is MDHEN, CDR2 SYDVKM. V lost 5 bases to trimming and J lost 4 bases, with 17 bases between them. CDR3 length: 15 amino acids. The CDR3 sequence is CASSIPQGWGTEAFF. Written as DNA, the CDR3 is TGTGCCAGCAGTATACCCCAGGGATGGGGCACTGAAGCTTTCTTT. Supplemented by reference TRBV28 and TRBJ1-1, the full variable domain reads DVKVTQSSRYLVKRTGEKVFLECVQDMDHENMFWYRQDPGLGLRLIYFSYDVKMKEKGDIPEGYSVSREKKERFSLILESASTNQTSMYLCASSIPQGWGTEAFFGQGTRLTVV.

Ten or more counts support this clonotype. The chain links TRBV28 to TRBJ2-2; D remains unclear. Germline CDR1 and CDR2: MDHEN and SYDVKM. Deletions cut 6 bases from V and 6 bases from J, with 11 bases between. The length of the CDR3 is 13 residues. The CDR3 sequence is CASSLGTAGELFF. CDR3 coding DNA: TGTGCCAGCAGCTTGGGCACTGCCGGGGAGCTGTTTTTT. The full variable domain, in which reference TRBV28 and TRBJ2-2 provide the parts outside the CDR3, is DVKVTQSSRYLVKRTGEKVFLECVQDMDHENMFWYRQDPGLGLRLIYFSYDVKMKEKGDIPEGYSVSREKKERFSLILESASTNQTSMYLCASSLGTAGELFFGEGSRLTVL.

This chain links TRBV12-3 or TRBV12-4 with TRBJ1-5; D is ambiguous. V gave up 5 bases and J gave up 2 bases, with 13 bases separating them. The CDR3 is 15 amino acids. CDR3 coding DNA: TGTGCCAGCAGTAAAAGAACGTGGGGCAATCAGCCCCAGCATTTT. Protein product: CASSKRTWGNQPQHF.

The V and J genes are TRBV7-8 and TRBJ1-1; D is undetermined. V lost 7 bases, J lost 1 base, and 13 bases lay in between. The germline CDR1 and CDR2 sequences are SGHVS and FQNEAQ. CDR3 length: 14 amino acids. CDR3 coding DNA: TGTGCCAGCAACGAATTTACAGAGAACACTGAAGCTTTCTTT. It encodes CASNEFTENTEAFF.

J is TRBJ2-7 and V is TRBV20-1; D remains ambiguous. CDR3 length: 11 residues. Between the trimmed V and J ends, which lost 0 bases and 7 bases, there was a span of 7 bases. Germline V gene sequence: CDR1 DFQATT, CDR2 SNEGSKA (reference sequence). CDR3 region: CSARDAFEQYF. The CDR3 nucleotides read TGCAGTGCTAGAGACGCCTTTGAGCAGTACTTC.

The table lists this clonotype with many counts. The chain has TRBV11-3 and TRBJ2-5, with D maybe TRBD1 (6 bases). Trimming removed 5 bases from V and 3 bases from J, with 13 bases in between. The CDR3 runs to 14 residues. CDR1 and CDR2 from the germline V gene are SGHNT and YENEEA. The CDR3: CASSPPGAEETQYF. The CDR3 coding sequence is TGTGCCAGCAGCCCACCAGGGGCGGAAGAGACCCAGTACTTC.

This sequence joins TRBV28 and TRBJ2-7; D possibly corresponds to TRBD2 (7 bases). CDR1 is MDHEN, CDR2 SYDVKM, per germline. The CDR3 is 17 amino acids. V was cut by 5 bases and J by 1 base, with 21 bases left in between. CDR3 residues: CASSGRGWGQRSYEQYF. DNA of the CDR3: TGTGCCAGCAGTGGGAGGGGGTGGGGTCAGAGGTCCTACGAGCAGTACTTC.

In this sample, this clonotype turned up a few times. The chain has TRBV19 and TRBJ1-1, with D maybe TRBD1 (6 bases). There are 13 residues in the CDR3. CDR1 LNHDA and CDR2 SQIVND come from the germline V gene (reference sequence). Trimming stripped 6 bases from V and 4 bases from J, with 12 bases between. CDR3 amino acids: CASRATGSTEAFF. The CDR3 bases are TGTGCCAGTAGGGCCACAGGGAGCACTGAAGCTTTCTTT.

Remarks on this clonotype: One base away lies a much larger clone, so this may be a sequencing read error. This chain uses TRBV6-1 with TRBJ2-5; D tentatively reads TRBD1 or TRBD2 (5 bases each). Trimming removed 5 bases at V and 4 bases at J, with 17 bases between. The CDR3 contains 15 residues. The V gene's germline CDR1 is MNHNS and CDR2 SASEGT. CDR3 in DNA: TGTGCCAGCAGTCCCCCCGGGGCACAACGAGAGACCCAGTACTTC. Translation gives CASSPPGAQRETQYF.

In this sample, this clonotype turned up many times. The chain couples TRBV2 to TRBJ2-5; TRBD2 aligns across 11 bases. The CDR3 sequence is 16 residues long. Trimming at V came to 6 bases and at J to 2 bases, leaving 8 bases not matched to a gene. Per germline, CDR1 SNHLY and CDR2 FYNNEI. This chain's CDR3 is CASRYVLAGGQETQYF. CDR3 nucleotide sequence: TGTGCCAGCAGATATGTCCTAGCGGGGGGACAAGAGACCCAGTACTTC.

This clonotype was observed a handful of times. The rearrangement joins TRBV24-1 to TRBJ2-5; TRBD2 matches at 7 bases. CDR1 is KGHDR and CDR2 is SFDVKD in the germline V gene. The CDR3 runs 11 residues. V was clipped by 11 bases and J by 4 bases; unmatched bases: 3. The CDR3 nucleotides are TGTGCCAGCGGGGGACCAGAGACCCAGTACTTC. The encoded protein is CASGGPETQYF.

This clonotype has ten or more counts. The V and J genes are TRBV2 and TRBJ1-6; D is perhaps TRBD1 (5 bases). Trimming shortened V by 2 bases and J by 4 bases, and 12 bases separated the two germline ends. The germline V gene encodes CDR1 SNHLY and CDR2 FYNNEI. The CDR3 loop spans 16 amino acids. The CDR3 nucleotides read TGTGCCAGCAGTGAAAGTGCAGGGATTTATAATTCACCCCTCCACTTT. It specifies CASSESAGIYNSPLHF.

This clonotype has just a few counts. The CDR3 reads CASCQGIGDNQPQHF. The CDR3 DNA reads as TGTGCCAGCTGCCAAGGGATAGGGGACAATCAGCCCCAGCATTTT. J is TRBJ1-5 and V is TRBV19; maybe TRBD1 (5 bases). CDR3 size: 15 residues. CDR1 and CDR2 (germline): LNHDA, SQIVND (reference sequence). V lost 9 bases and J lost 3, with 18 bases in between.

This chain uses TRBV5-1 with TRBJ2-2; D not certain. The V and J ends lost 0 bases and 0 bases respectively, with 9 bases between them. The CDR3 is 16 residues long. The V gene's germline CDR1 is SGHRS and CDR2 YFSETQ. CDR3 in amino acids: CASSLAADTNTGELFF. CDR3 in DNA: TGCGCCAGCAGCTTGGCGGCAGATACGAACACCGGGGAGCTGTTTTTT. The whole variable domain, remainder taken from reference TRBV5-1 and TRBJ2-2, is KAGVTQTPRYLIKTRGQQVTLSCSPISGHRSVSWYQQTPGQGLQFLFEYFSETQRNKGNFPGRFSGRQFSNSRSEMNVSTLELGDSALYLCASSLAADTNTGELFFGEGSRLTVL.

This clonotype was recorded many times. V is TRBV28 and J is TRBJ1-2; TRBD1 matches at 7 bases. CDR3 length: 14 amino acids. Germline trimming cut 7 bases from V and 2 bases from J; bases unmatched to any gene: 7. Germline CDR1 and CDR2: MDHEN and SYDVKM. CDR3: CASKSQGQNYGYTF. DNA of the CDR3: TGTGCCAGCAAGTCCCAGGGACAGAACTATGGCTACACCTTC.

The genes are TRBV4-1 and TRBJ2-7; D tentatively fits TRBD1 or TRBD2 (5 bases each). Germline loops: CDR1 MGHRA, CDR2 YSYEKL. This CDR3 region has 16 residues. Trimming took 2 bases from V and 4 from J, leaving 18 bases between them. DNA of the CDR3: TGCGCCAGCAGCCAACGTGGGGGAGAGGCAAATTACGAGCAGTACTTC. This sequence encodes CASSQRGGEANYEQYF.

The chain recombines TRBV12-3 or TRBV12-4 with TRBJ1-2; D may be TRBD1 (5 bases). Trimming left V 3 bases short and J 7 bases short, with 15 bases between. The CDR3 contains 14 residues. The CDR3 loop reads CASSLGQGLTGYTF. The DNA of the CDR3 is TGTGCCAGCAGTTTGGGGCAGGGCCTGACTGGCTACACCTTC.

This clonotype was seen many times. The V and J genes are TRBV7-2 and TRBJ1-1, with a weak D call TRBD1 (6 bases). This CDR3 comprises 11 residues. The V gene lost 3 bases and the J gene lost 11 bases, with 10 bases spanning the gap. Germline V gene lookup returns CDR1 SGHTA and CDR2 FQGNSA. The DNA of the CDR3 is TGTGCCAGCAGCTTCGCAGGGGACGCTTTCTTT. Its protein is CASSFAGDAFF.

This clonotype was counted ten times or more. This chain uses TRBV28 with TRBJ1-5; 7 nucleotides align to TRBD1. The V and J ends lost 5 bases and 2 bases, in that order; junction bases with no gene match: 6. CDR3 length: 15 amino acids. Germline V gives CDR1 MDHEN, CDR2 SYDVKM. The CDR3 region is CASSRQGTGNQPQHF. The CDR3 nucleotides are TGTGCCAGCAGTAGACAGGGCACGGGCAATCAGCCCCAGCATTTT.

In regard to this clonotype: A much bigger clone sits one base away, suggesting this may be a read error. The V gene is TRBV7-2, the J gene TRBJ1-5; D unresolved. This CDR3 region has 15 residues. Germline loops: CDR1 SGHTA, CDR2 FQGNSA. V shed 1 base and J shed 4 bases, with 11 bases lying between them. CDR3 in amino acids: CASSLGSGYNQPQHF. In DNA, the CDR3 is TGTGCCAGCAGCTTAGGGTCAGGATATAATCAGCCCCAGCATTTT.

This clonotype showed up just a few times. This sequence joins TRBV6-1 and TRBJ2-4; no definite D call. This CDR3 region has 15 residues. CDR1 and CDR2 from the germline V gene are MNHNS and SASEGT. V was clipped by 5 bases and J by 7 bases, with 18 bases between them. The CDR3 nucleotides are TGTGCCAGCAGTCCACGACGCTTCATACTTAACATTCAGTACTTC. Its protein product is CASSPRRFILNIQYF.

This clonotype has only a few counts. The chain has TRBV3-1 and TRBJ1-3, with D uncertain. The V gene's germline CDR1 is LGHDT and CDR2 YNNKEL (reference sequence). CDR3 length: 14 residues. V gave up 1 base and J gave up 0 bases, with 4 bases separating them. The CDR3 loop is CASSQGGSGNTIYF. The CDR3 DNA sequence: TGTGCCAGCAGCCAAGGAGGCTCTGGAAACACCATATATTTT.

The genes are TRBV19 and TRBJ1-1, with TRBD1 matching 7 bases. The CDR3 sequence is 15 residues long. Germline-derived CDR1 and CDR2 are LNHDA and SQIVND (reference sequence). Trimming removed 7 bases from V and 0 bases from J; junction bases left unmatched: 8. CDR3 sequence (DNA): TGTGCCAGTATTGAAGCCGGGACAGTGAACACTGAAGCTTTCTTT. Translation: CASIEAGTVNTEAFF.